This TCR beta chain appears in the sequencing data of a study of cytomegalovirus exposure and HLA in healthy donors (dated by TCRdb to 2016 to 2017). In the study overall: An earlier analysis of approximately 640 of the donors reported 250 to 350 Gb of sequence data and roughly 110 million unique TCR beta sequences from about 179 million T cells. Roughly 300 gigabases of sequencing data and approximately 93 million unique TCR sequences were included in an early release covering 500 to 750 HLA-typed donors. The T cell repertoires of several hundred subjects were profiled by immunosequencing and related to cytomegalovirus serostatus. Roughly 5 DR-DQ haplotypes were handled as single units for association and clustering, since linkage in the cohort was strong. On average, roughly 250,000 unique TCR beta nucleotide sequences were sequenced per donor among 300 to 500 genotyped donors of the cohort, with roughly 18% of those sequences being non-productive. Donor age, sex, ethnicity and CMV serostatus were compiled alongside the repertoire data. High-throughput TCR immunosequencing, statistical association of individual TCRs with disease status, and machine learning were combined to predict cytomegalovirus infection status. In a later genetic analysis, genome-wide SNP genotypes for 398 of the 666 donors were used, and that subset was treated as a discovery cohort. A separate validation cohort of some 130 different subjects was used in addition to the approximately 640-subject first cohort. Every discovery cohort repertoire had been produced on one sequencing platform. The later analysis used no new phenotypic data to find candidate immune exposures, relying instead on TCR beta sequences and their occurrence across donors. A later analysis re-analyzed previously published TCR beta repertoires from 650 to 800 donors and added high-resolution HLA genotyping to study TCR occurrence patterns. Both class I and class II loci were covered by HLA typing, at four-digit resolution. To decide whether each TCR beta V gene segment behaved as functional or pseudogenic, an earlier analysis of approximately 620 of the donors relied on high-throughput TCR beta sequencing. The number of donors typed differed by locus, with roughly 629-640 for A, B, C, DRB1 and DQB1, 522 for DQA1, 600 to 610 for DPA1, and approximately 470 for DPB1. Among the roughly 400 genotyped donors, approximately 82% belonged to the genetic ancestry cluster associated with self-reported Caucasian donors. The study aimed to test whether cataloging public T cell receptors could reveal signatures of past pathogen exposure.

Broader findings and caveats from the paper: The presence/absence analyses assumed that sequencing depth was roughly uniform across donors, and that assumption may not be true. A later analysis associated roughly 17,000 TCR beta sequences with specific HLA alleles at a false discovery rate of 0.05. A group of highly shared sequence variants was considered likely to be a technical artifact of the sequencing pipeline. HLA typing was unavailable for some donors at each locus, so association tests used only the typed subset. In a later genetic analysis, fewer N-insertions in productive TCRs were reported among donors in an Asian-associated ancestry cluster than the 666-donor mean. According to the authors, the approach could potentially be generalized to other disease states and immunological phenotypes. Across donors, most TCR sequences were observed very rarely, whereas some public TCRs were present in many individuals. An earlier analysis of 587 of the donors showed that most TCR beta V segments appeared in productive rearrangements either about 87% or about 30% of the time, which broadly matched IMGT annotations. The earlier analysis of about 600 of the donors excluded some 15 rarely observed V segments, including chromosome 9 orphons, because counts were too low. A few of the identified cytomegalovirus-associated TCR beta chains were confirmed in vitro to be specific for cytomegalovirus antigens. A further reported finding was that TCR beta sequences accurately predicted the HLA-A and HLA-B alleles for most subjects in the first cohort. Assigning TCR associations to individual alleles was difficult when HLA alleles, especially DR and DQ, strongly co-occurred. A later genetic analysis associated a missense DCLRE1C variant with V-gene and J-gene trimming of TCR beta chains, and an independent cohort replicated the association. In a later analysis, HLA-associated TCR beta chains showed more clonal expansion and lower generation probabilities than non-associated chains that were equally common. Only TCR beta chains were sequenced in this cohort, and the absence of alpha or paired-chain data limited detectable features. Some IMGT-functional V segments, including TRBV6-2 and TRBV6-3, could not be distinguished by the 87-base-pair reads and were therefore excluded. A total of fewer than 200 TCR beta chains were listed by the study as associated with cytomegalovirus. According to a later analysis, parvovirus B19, influenza, CMV and Epstein-Barr virus appeared linked to several top co-occurrence clusters. Cytomegalovirus status was reported to be diagnosed by the classifier with high specificity and sensitivity in both the original and validation cohorts. According to a later analysis, most CMV-associated TCR beta chains appeared to be HLA-restricted, and the HLA associations seemed to be driven largely by CMV exposure. Correlated functional status among segregating V segments might reflect linkage disequilibrium, but an unknown experimental factor could not be ruled out. In a later analysis, the rate of TCR association differed among HLA loci, with DRB1 alleles having the most associated TCRs and HLA-C alleles having the fewest. Immune exposure information for the cohort was limited to CMV serostatus.

Libraries were constructed by the immunoSEQ multiplex PCR assay. A mixture of 60 forward primers for TCR Vbeta segments and 13 reverse primers for TCR Jbeta segments was used in the multiplex PCR. The CDR3 region of rearranged TCR beta genes was amplified from genomic DNA by a multiplex PCR assay. The Illumina HiSeq System was used to sequence the amplified TCR beta libraries as 87-base-pair reads. As for the original processing: In a later analysis, tens of millions of unique TCR beta chains were counted across the 500 to 850 repertoires, and around 10 million of these chains were shared by at least two donors. Raw reads were error-corrected and collapsed into unique sequences by a nearest-neighbor algorithm in which closely related sequences were merged to remove PCR and sequencing errors. V, D and J gene segments were assigned by aligning CDR3 sequences to IMGT reference sequences. For a sequence to be retained, a match of at least six nucleotides was required to both a V gene segment and a J gene segment. Rearrangements were classified as productive when the CDR3 lacked stop codons and remained in frame with V and J, and all other rearrangements were classified as non-productive. Following IMGT convention, CDR3 was defined as the stretch from the second conserved V-encoded cysteine up to the conserved J-encoded phenylalanine. Sequences without an unambiguous match to a single V gene segment were excluded from the earlier analysis of approximately 600 of the donors. An earlier analysis of 500 to 700 of the donors classified V segments as functional when productive rearrangements were above 56.7% and as segregating when the standard deviation between donors was above 5%. A statistical classification framework was built to diagnose cytomegalovirus status from the catalog of TCR beta chain sequences. V and J gene assignment, in a later analysis, came from comparing TCR nucleotide sequences with IMGT/GENE-DB human TR gene sequences. A later analysis assigned CDR3 sequences and most-parsimonious VDJ recombination scenarios with the TCRdist pipeline. In a later analysis, each TCR beta chain was defined by its CDR3 amino acid sequence together with its V-gene family, and reads lacking a unique V-gene family were excluded. A later analysis removed several hundred highly shared, low-generation-probability nucleotide sequences to deal with suspected cross-contamination and a sequencing artifact. In a later analysis, a clonal expansion index for each public chain was calculated from normalized within-repertoire ranks of inferred template counts. In a later analysis, generation probabilities were computed with a VDJ recombination model fitted to out-of-frame rearrangements, and the resulting probabilities were checked against IGoR. Hypergeometric tests were used in a later analysis to score TCR-TCR, TCR-HLA and TCR-CMV co-occurrence, with a repertoire-size bias correction applied to the TCR pairs. To estimate false discovery rates, a later analysis permuted the HLA or CMV assignments 20 times. In a later analysis, co-occurring TCRs were grouped with DBSCAN, and TCRdist sequence similarity was added when clustering was performed within HLA-allele-positive subsets. Repertoires with fewer than 30,000 or more than 120,000 public chains were left out of co-occurrence clustering, as were about 5 repertoires with anomalous nucleotide sharing. Sourced from immuneACCESS, this table was stored by TCRdb with only in-frame sequences that have V and J called. A share of the clones is absent; for the studies checked, an unresolved V gene accounts for under half, and the remainder has no known explanation. For V, J and clone size, that table is used; D and trimming come from the DNA. Present in this sample are tens of thousands of clones, 65% to 70% of which were seen just once. The biggest ten clones account for 6.9% of the sample.

Ends trimmed: V by 3 bases, J by 5 bases; bases unmatched to a gene: 6. The germline V gene encodes CDR1 KGHSH and CDR2 LQKENI. The CDR3 spans 16 residues, from the cysteine through the phenylalanine. Here the CDR3 DNA is all that survives: 48 bases in frame from base 1. The cohort consisted of hundreds of healthy bone marrow donors. All cohort members were sampled while nominally healthy, although unrecorded immune exposures were likely present. The donor tested CMV seropositive, placing the donor among the 289 seropositive members of the cohort. A peripheral blood sample was provided by each donor, and peripheral blood mononuclear cells were used for TCR beta sequencing. The Qiagen DNeasy Blood Extraction Kit was used to extract genomic DNA from the blood cell samples. As concerns this clone: Its binding antigen is unknown. No clone much larger than this one lies a single base away; base qualities are absent.

Sequencing used PBMCs. This sequence was found in a woman between 50 and 59 years old in good health and CMV-seropositive. The rearranged chain carries TRBV18 and TRBJ2-1, with 11 central nucleotides matching TRBD1. The nucleotide sequence reads TGTGCCAGCTCACCGCTCCGGGACAGGGGGAACAATGAGCAGTTCTTC. This is translated as CASSPLRDRGNNEQFF.